The 15 T cell receptor beta chains below all came from one sample that was sequenced in a study of chemoradiotherapy in HPV16-positive cancers. Generated by immunoSEQ multiplex PCR, the TCRdb table keeps only in-frame clones and is missing some. This table holds about 24,000 clones, roughly nine tenths found once. Specimen: blood, collected from a patient who underwent chemoradiotherapy. The receptors were sampled from a human donor with HPV-associated anogenital cancer.

This clone was counted a single time. V is TRBV6-5 and J is TRBJ2-7; 9 nucleotides match TRBD1. The CDR3 runs to 16 residues. V trimming: 0 bases; J trimming: 2 bases; junction bases outside the gene matches: 5. Germline assignment: CDR1 MNHEY and CDR2 SVGAGI. The CDR3 reads CASSYSGTGLTYEQYF. DNA for the CDR3: TGTGCCAGCAGTTACTCGGGGACAGGGCTAACCTACGAGCAGTACTTC.

V and J are TRBV7-2 and TRBJ2-3, with D unclear. V shed 1 base and J shed 2 bases, with 7 bases lying between them. The CDR3 has 14 amino acids. CDR1 and CDR2 from the germline V gene are SGHTA and FQGNSA. The CDR3 spells CASSLVANTDTQYF. For the CDR3, the DNA is TGTGCCAGCAGCTTAGTCGCTAACACAGATACGCAGTATTTT.

The rearrangement links TRBV7-9 to TRBJ2-3; D possibly corresponds to TRBD2 (5 bases). Deletions cut 1 base from V and 2 bases from J, with 10 bases between. CDR1 is SEHNR, CDR2 FQNEAQ, per germline (reference sequence). The CDR3 runs 15 residues. CDR3 coding DNA: TGTGCCAGCAGCTTAGGCCTAGCCTACACAGATACGCAGTATTTT. This encodes CASSLGLAYTDTQYF.

The genes are TRBV19 and TRBJ2-3; D gene unclear. Trimming took 7 bases from V and 2 from J, leaving 13 bases between them. CDR1 and CDR2 (germline): LNHDA, SQIVND (reference sequence). CDR3 length: 14 residues. CDR3 in DNA: TGTGCCAGTAAGGAGCGAGCTGCCACAGATACGCAGTATTTT. Translated: CASKERAATDTQYF.

The rearrangement uses TRBV4-2 and TRBJ2-7, with 8 positions matching TRBD2. Trimming removed 0 bases from V and 4 bases from J; junction bases left unmatched: 5. CDR1 is LGHNA, CDR2 YNFKEQ, per germline. The CDR3 runs to 15 residues. CDR3 sequence reads: CASSQDRLAGYEQYF. The CDR3 coding sequence is TGTGCCAGCAGCCAAGATCGCTTAGCGGGGTACGAGCAGTACTTC.

V is TRBV9 and J is TRBJ1-2, with 8 bases matching TRBD1. V shed 4 bases, J shed 2 bases, and the junction held 4 bases outside the gene matches. CDR1 is SGDLS and CDR2 is YYNGEE in the germline V gene. The CDR3 is 14 residues long. The CDR3 region is CASSPGQGNYGYTF. Here the CDR3 DNA reads TGTGCCAGCAGCCCCGGACAGGGAAACTATGGCTACACCTTC.

The V and J genes are TRBV14 and TRBJ2-3, with TRBD2 matching over 7 bases. Trimming removed 5 bases from V and 4 bases from J; junction bases left unmatched: 9. Per the germline V gene, CDR1 is SGHDN and CDR2 is FVKESK. The CDR3 length is 15 residues. CDR3 bases: TGTGCCAGCAGCAATCGGCAGCGGGGCTCAGATACGCAGTATTTT. It is translated as CASSNRQRGSDTQYF. Based on the CDR3 plus reference TRBV14 and TRBJ2-3, the full variable domain is EAGVTQFPSHSVIEKGQTVTLRCDPISGHDNLYWYRRVMGKEIKFLLHFVKESKQDESGMPNNRFLAERTGGTYSTLKVQPAELEDSGVYFCASSNRQRGSDTQYFGPGTRLTVL.

The rearrangement links TRBV19 to TRBJ1-4, with D unresolved. Germline V gives CDR1 LNHDA, CDR2 SQIVND (reference sequence). The V and J ends lost 5 bases and 4 bases respectively, with 11 bases between them. CDR3 length: 14 amino acids. The CDR3 loop is CASSFRKDNEKLFF. CDR3 in DNA: TGTGCCAGTAGTTTTCGAAAAGATAATGAAAAACTGTTTTTT.

The chain carries TRBV7-2 and TRBJ2-7; 9 bases match TRBD2. This CDR3 spans 17 amino acids. The V segment lost 3 bases and the J segment 4 bases; nucleotides outside the gene matches: 13. The germline gives CDR1 SGHTA, CDR2 FQGNSA. The DNA for the CDR3 is TGTGCCAGCAGCTTTTTACCGGGTAGCGGGAGAAGTTACGAGCAGTACTTC. Protein sequence: CASSFLPGSGRSYEQYF.

The DNA for the CDR3 is TGCGCCAGCAGCCAAGGACTAGCGGGAGCGGGTGAGCAGTTCTTC. It codes for CASSQGLAGAGEQFF. The chain has TRBV5-1 and TRBJ2-1, with 13 nucleotides matching TRBD2. The CDR3 sequence is 15 residues long. Germline V gene data show CDR1 as SGHRS and CDR2 as YFSETQ. Trimming took 4 bases from V and 9 from J; bases not matched to a gene: 7.

This chain uses TRBV5-4 with TRBJ2-1; 9 nucleotides line up with TRBD1. Germline CDR1 and CDR2: SGHNT and YYREEE (reference sequence). The CDR3 consists of 13 residues. With 3 bases clipped from V and 7 bases from J, the junction kept 2 bases outside the gene matches. The CDR3 sequence is CASSSGTGNEQFF. The CDR3 DNA is TGTGCCAGCAGCTCCGGGACAGGGAATGAGCAGTTCTTC.

This clone was counted only a few times. J is TRBJ1-5 and V is TRBV18; D gene unclear. Trimming left V 2 bases short and J 5 bases short, with 7 bases between. The CDR3 is made up of 13 amino acids. Germline V lookup: CDR1 KGHSH, CDR2 LQKENI. The DNA for the CDR3 is TGTGCCAGCTCACCAGCCGGAGATCAGCCCCAGCATTTT. Translating gives CASSPAGDQPQHF.

The V gene is TRBV4-1, the J gene TRBJ1-2; D gene ambiguous. Germline values: CDR1 MGHRA, CDR2 YSYEKL. V lost 1 base to trimming and J lost 3 bases, with 12 bases between them. The CDR3 runs to 15 residues. The CDR3 protein is CASSQGTGRYYGYTF. CDR3 coding DNA: TGCGCCAGCAGCCAAGGGACCGGGCGCTACTATGGCTACACCTTC.

The rearrangement joins TRBV5-1 to TRBJ1-1; D ambiguous. The germline CDR1 and CDR2 sequences are SGHRS and YFSETQ. This CDR3 is built from 15 residues. The ends were cut back, 0 bases at V and 0 bases at J, with 9 bases in the middle. CDR3 protein: CASSLDVGMNTEAFF. The CDR3 DNA reads TGCGCCAGCAGCTTGGATGTAGGCATGAACACTGAAGCTTTCTTT. Using reference TRBV5-1 and TRBJ1-1 for the parts outside the CDR3, the full variable domain is KAGVTQTPRYLIKTRGQQVTLSCSPISGHRSVSWYQQTPGQGLQFLFEYFSETQRNKGNFPGRFSGRQFSNSRSEMNVSTLELGDSALYLCASSLDVGMNTEAFFGQGTRLTVV.

The rearrangement joins TRBV7-2 to TRBJ1-1; no definite D call. CDR3 length equals 16 residues. Germline loops: CDR1 SGHTA, CDR2 FQGNSA. V shed 0 bases and J shed 0 bases, with 11 bases lying between them. As DNA, the CDR3 is TGTGCCAGCAGCTTAGCGGTCGGACTTGTGAACACTGAAGCTTTCTTT. Translated: CASSLAVGLVNTEAFF.